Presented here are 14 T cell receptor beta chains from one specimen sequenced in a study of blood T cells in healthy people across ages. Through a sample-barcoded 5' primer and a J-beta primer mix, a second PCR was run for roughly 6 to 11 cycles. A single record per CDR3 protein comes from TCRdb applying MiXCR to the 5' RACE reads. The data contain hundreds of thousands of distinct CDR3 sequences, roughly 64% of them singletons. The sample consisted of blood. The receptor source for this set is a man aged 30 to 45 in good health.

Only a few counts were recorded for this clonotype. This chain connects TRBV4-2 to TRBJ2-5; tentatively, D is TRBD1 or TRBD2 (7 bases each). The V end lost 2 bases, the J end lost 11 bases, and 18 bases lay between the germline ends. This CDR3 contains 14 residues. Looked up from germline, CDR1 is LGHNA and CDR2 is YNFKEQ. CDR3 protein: CASSQKGAGAEQYF. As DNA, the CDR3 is TGTGCCAGCAGCCAAAAGGGGGCGGGGGCAGAGCAGTACTTC.

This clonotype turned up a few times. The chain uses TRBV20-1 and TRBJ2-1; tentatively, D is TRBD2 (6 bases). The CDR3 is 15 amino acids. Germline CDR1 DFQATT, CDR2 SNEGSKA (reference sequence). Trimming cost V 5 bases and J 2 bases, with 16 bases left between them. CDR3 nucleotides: TGCAGTGCTCAGCGCTTGGGGAGGACCTACAATGAGCAGTTCTTC. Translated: CSAQRLGRTYNEQFF.

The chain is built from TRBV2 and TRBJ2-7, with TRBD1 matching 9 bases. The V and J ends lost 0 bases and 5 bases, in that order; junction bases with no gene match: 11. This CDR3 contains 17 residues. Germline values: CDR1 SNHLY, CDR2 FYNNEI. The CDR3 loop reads CASSEATYSQGAHEQYF. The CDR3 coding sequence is TGTGCCAGCAGTGAAGCGACCTACTCACAGGGGGCCCACGAGCAGTACTTC.

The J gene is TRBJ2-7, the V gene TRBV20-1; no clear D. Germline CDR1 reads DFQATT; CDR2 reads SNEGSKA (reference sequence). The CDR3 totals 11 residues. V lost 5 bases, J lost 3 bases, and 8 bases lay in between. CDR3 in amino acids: CSAGHNYEQYF. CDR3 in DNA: TGCAGTGCTGGGCATAACTACGAGCAGTACTTC.

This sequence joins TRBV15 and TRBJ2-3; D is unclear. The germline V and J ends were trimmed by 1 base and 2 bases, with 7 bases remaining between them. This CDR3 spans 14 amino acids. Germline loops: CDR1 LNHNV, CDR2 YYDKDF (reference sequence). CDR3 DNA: TGTGCCACCAGCAGAGTCGTGAACACAGATACGCAGTATTTT. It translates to CATSRVVNTDTQYF. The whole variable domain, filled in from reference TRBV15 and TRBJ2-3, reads DAMVIQNPRYQVTQFGKPVTLSCSQTLNHNVMYWYQQKSSQAPKLLFHYYDKDFNNEADTPDNFQSRRPNTSFCFLDIRSPGLGDTAMYLCATSRVVNTDTQYFGPGTRLTVL.

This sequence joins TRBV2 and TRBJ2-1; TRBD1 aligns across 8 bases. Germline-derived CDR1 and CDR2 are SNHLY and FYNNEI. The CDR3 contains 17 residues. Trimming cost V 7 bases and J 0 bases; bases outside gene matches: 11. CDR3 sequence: CASIGDRYNSSYNEQFF. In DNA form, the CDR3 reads TGTGCCAGCATAGGGGACAGGTATAATAGCTCCTACAATGAGCAGTTCTTC.

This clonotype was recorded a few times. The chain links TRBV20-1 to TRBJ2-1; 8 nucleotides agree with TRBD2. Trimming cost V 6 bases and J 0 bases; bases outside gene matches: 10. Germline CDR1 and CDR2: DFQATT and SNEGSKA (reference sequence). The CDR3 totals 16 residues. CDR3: CSAPGVAGSSYNEQFF. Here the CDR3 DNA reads TGCAGTGCCCCGGGTGTAGCGGGAAGCTCCTACAATGAGCAGTTCTTC.

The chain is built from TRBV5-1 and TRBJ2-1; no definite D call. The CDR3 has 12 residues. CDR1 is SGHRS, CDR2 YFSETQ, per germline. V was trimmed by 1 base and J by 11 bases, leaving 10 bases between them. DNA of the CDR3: TGCGCCAGCAGCTTGTTTGCAAACCAGCAGTTCTTC. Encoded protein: CASSLFANQQFF.

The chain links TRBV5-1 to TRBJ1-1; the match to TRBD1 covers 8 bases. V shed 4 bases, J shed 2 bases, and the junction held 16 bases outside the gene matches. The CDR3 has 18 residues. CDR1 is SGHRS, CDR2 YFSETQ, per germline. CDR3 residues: CASSPGQGRSILNTEAFF. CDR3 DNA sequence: TGCGCCAGCAGCCCCGGACAGGGCAGATCTATCCTAAACACTGAAGCTTTCTTT.

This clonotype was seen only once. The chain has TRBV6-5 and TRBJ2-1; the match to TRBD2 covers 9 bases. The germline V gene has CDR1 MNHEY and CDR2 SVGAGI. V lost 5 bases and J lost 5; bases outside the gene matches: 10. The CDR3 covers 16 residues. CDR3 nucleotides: TGTGCCAGCAGTACGATAAGCGGGAGGAGTGACAATGAGCAGTTCTTC. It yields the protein CASSTISGRSDNEQFF.

CDR3 sequence reads: CASSRLISSGELFF. CDR3 DNA: TGTGCCAGCAGCCGACTGATATCTTCCGGGGAGCTGTTTTTT. The chain couples TRBV3-1 to TRBJ2-2; D uncertain. Between the trimmed V and J ends, which lost 4 bases and 6 bases, there was a span of 12 bases. This CDR3 spans 14 amino acids. The germline CDR1 and CDR2 sequences are LGHDT and YNNKEL (reference sequence).

This chain's CDR3 is CASSLTPLDSYNEQFF. CDR3 DNA: TGCGCCAGCAGCTTAACCCCTCTGGACTCCTACAATGAGCAGTTCTTC. V usage is TRBV5-1 and J usage is TRBJ2-1; D is unresolved. The germline V gene encodes CDR1 SGHRS and CDR2 YFSETQ. The V end was cut by 2 bases, the J end by 0 bases, with 12 bases between. CDR3 length: 16 amino acids.

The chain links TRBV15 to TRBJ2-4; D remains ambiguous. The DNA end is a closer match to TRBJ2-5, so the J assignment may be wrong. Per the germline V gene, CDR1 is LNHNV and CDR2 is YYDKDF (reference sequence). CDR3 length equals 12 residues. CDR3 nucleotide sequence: TGTGCCACCAACTCGGACCAAGAGACCCAGTACTTC. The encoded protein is CATNSDQETQYF.

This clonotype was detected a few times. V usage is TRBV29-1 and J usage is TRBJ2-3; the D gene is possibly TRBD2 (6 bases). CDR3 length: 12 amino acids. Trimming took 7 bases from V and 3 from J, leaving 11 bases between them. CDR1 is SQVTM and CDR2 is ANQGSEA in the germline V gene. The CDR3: CSDRTTTDTQYF. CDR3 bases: TGCAGCGACCGGACTACTACAGATACGCAGTATTTT.